Each of the 32 T cell receptor beta chains below was sequenced from the same sample in a study of T cell repertoires in cytomegalovirus infection. MiXCR, applied by TCRdb to the reads, yields one record per CDR3 protein. The repertoire holds about 490,000 distinct CDR3 sequences, with approximately 25% as singletons. Sequenced input: PBMCs. The receptor source for this set is a human donor in good health (CMV status not recorded). Some clones in this sample may be carry-over from other donors' samples.

This clonotype came up a few times. The V gene is TRBV7-9, the J gene TRBJ2-5; D possibly corresponds to TRBD2 (6 bases). With 3 bases removed from V and 4 bases from J, the gap between germline ends came to 15 bases. Germline CDR1 is SEHNR and CDR2 is FQNEAQ (reference sequence). CDR3 length: 15 amino acids. The CDR3 nucleotides are TGTGCCAGCAGCTTTGGAGGAGTGGGAGGAGAGACCCAGTACTTC. Its protein product is CASSFGGVGGETQYF.

This clonotype occurred a few times. The chain combines TRBV6-2 or TRBV6-3 with TRBJ2-7, with a possible D match to TRBD2 (6 bases). V lost 2 bases and J lost 8, with 22 bases in between. The CDR3 runs 16 residues. Germline V gene data show CDR1 as MNHEY and CDR2 as SVGEGT. The CDR3 DNA follows: TGTGCCAGCAGTTACAAAACTGCCGGGAGCCACCCCAAGCAGTACGTC. Translation gives CASSYKTAGSHPKQYV.

This clonotype was observed many times. The V call is TRBV27, the J call TRBJ2-7, with D uncertain. V was trimmed by 6 bases and J by 1 base, leaving 10 bases between them. CDR1 is MNHEY and CDR2 is SMNVEV in the germline V gene (reference sequence). CDR3 length equals 13 residues. Here the CDR3 reads CASSLGRSYEQYF. The CDR3 bases are TGTGCCAGCAGCTTAGGGCGATCCTACGAGCAGTACTTC.

The chain carries TRBV27 and TRBJ2-1, with D possibly TRBD2 on 5 matching bases. Germline CDR1 and CDR2: MNHEY and SMNVEV (reference sequence). V lost 4 bases to trimming and J lost 9 bases, with 13 bases between them. The CDR3 has 13 amino acids. CDR3 DNA: TGTGCCAGCAGTTCATTGGGAGTGGGTGAGCAGTTCTTC. Translating it yields CASSSLGVGEQFF.

This clonotype was counted between two and nine times. The rearrangement joins TRBV28 to TRBJ2-5; no firm D call. The germline CDR1 and CDR2 sequences are MDHEN and SYDVKM. V was pared by 10 bases and J by 2 bases, with 11 bases between. CDR3 length equals 12 residues. The chain's CDR3 is CATRSPQETQYF. The CDR3 region has the DNA TGTGCCACCCGGAGCCCGCAAGAGACCCAGTACTTC.

This sequence joins TRBV6-2 or TRBV6-3 and TRBJ2-2; 9 bases agree with TRBD2. With V trimmed by 5 bases and J by 6 bases, 7 bases remained unmatched. This CDR3 contains 15 residues. CDR1 is MNHEY, CDR2 SVGEGT, per germline. The CDR3 DNA is TGTGCCAGCAGTCCCCTAGCGGGAAAACCCGGGGAGCTGTTTTTT. It translates to CASSPLAGKPGELFF.

In this sample, this clonotype turned up once. This chain connects TRBV7-2 to TRBJ2-7; D remains ambiguous. The CDR3 is 14 amino acids. Germline assignment: CDR1 SGHTA and CDR2 FQGNSA. V was pared by 4 bases and J by 2 bases, with 12 bases between. CDR3 DNA: TGTGCCAGCAGCTCAGGAGCTTTCGCCTACGAGCAGTACTTC. The encoded protein is CASSSGAFAYEQYF.

This clonotype was counted a few times. The rearrangement uses TRBV11-1 and TRBJ2-3; 14 bases map to TRBD2. CDR3 length equals 17 residues. V shed 3 bases and J 4 bases; nucleotides not matched to a gene: 6. The germline gives CDR1 SGHAT, CDR2 FQDESV (reference sequence). The CDR3 sequence is CASSLGTSGSVADTQYF. The CDR3 DNA sequence: TGTGCCAGCAGCTTGGGGACTAGCGGGAGTGTCGCAGATACGCAGTATTTT.

CDR3: CASSYGAGNSPLHF. CDR3 coding DNA: TGTGCCAGCAGTTACGGGGCGGGCAATTCACCCCTCCACTTT. The rearrangement uses TRBV6-5 and TRBJ1-6; the D gene is possibly TRBD1 (5 bases). Germline lookup yields CDR1 MNHEY and CDR2 SVGAGI. V shed 2 bases and J shed 7 bases, with 9 bases lying between them. The CDR3 sequence is 14 residues long.

The rearrangement links TRBV12-3 or TRBV12-4 to TRBJ1-5, with TRBD1 as a possible D gene (6 bases). Between the trimmed V and J ends, which lost 6 bases and 6 bases, there was a span of 15 bases. This CDR3 spans 14 amino acids. The CDR3 here is CASSTQGVGQPQHF. CDR3 sequence (DNA): TGTGCCAGCAGCACACAGGGAGTAGGTCAGCCCCAGCATTTT.

This clonotype was found many times. The chain links TRBV7-2 to TRBJ2-3; 9 bases are shared with TRBD2. Germline CDR1 reads SGHTA; CDR2 reads FQGNSA. V lost 3 bases, J lost 4 bases, and 11 bases stayed unmatched. The CDR3 consists of 17 residues. CDR3 nucleotide sequence: TGTGCCAGCAGCTTGCGGCTAGCGGGGTTAGAGGCAGATACGCAGTATTTT. Translating gives CASSLRLAGLEADTQYF.

This clonotype turned up a few times. V and J are TRBV6-2 or TRBV6-3 and TRBJ2-5; D unresolved. Per germline, CDR1 MNHEY and CDR2 SVGEGT. V was pared by 2 bases and J by 5 bases, with 6 bases between. This CDR3 contains 12 residues. The DNA for the CDR3 is TGTGCCAGCAGTTACCTCCGCGAGACCCAGTACTTC. It is translated as CASSYLRETQYF.

The V and J genes are TRBV6-6 and TRBJ2-5; TRBD1 or TRBD2 may be the D gene (5 bases each). Trimming cost V 1 base and J 0 bases, with 9 bases left between them. The CDR3 has 15 residues. CDR1 and CDR2 (germline): MNHNY, SVGAGI (reference sequence). The CDR3 DNA reads as TGTGCCAGCAGTTACTTCGGGACGGACCAAGAGACCCAGTACTTC. It codes for CASSYFGTDQETQYF.

This clonotype has more than one count but fewer than ten. V gene TRBV7-9 combines with J gene TRBJ2-6; D unresolved. The CDR3 extends over 19 amino acids. The germline V gene has CDR1 SEHNR and CDR2 FQNEAQ (reference sequence). Trimming removed 4 bases at V and 0 bases at J, with 19 bases between. DNA for the CDR3: TGTGCCAGCAGCTCCCCTCGATGGGTCTTCCTCTCTGGGGCCAACGTCCTGACTTTC. Protein product: CASSSPRWVFLSGANVLTF.

The chain combines TRBV4-3 with TRBJ2-7, with 10 bases lining up with TRBD1. The CDR3 sequence is 16 residues long. J gave up 3 bases and V 1 base, and 6 bases lay outside the gene matches. Per the germline V gene, CDR1 is LGHNA and CDR2 is YSLEER. The CDR3: CASSQAPGQGIYEQYF. The CDR3 region has the DNA TGCGCCAGCAGCCAAGCTCCGGGACAGGGGATCTACGAGCAGTACTTC.

In its sample, this clonotype was seen a few times. The chain links TRBV27 to TRBJ1-2, with D unclear. The ends were cut back, 2 bases at V and 4 bases at J, with 14 bases in the middle. The V gene's germline CDR1 is MNHEY and CDR2 SMNVEV (reference sequence). This CDR3 has 15 residues. The chain's CDR3 is CASSLQLWPAYGYTF. CDR3 bases: TGTGCCAGCAGTTTACAGTTGTGGCCAGCCTATGGCTACACCTTC.

This clonotype appeared many times. The chain employs TRBV28 and TRBJ2-1; a weak D match, TRBD2 (5 bases). V was pared by 4 bases and J by 7 bases, with 8 bases between. The V gene's germline CDR1 is MDHEN and CDR2 SYDVKM. The CDR3 length is 12 residues. CDR3 sequence: CASSWTGNEQFF. Here the CDR3 DNA reads TGTGCCAGCAGTTGGACGGGAAATGAGCAGTTCTTC.

This clonotype came up a few times. This chain uses TRBV29-1 with TRBJ2-1, with TRBD2 as a possible D gene (7 bases). Germline CDR1 SQVTM, CDR2 ANQGSEA. CDR3 size: 15 residues. The germline V and J ends were trimmed by 4 bases and 6 bases, with 19 bases remaining between them. CDR3 sequence reads: CSVAGEGGIGNEQFF. The CDR3 DNA sequence: TGCAGCGTTGCCGGGGAGGGGGGCATAGGCAATGAGCAGTTCTTC.

This clonotype occurred once. The CDR3 reads CASTEGVLRTDTQYF. In nucleotides, the CDR3 is TGTGCCAGCACGGAAGGGGTTCTCAGGACAGATACGCAGTATTTT. The V gene is TRBV7-2, the J gene TRBJ2-3; D may be TRBD1 (5 bases). CDR1 and CDR2 from the germline V gene are SGHTA and FQGNSA. The germline V and J ends were trimmed by 7 bases and 3 bases, with 17 bases remaining between them. The CDR3 totals 15 residues.

A few counts support this clonotype. The chain is built from TRBV27 and TRBJ2-7, with a tentative D call TRBD1 (6 bases). Germline CDR1 and CDR2: MNHEY and SMNVEV (reference sequence). The ends were cut back, 6 bases at V and 6 bases at J, with 21 bases in the middle. The length of the CDR3 is 15 residues. CDR3 protein: CASRGAAARAFEQYF. CDR3 DNA: TGTGCCAGCAGGGGGGCTGCAGCGAGGGCATTCGAGCAGTACTTC.

The V and J genes are TRBV12-3 or TRBV12-4 and TRBJ2-7; D is perhaps TRBD1 (6 bases). CDR3 size: 16 residues. Trimming left V 5 bases short and J 0 bases short, with 17 bases between. CDR3 residues: CASSNGQTLRSYEQYF. Written as DNA, the CDR3 is TGTGCCAGCAGTAACGGACAGACACTACGCTCCTACGAGCAGTACTTC.

This clonotype showed up just a few times. The rearrangement links TRBV7-2 to TRBJ1-3; maybe TRBD1 (5 bases). The CDR3 spans 18 residues. Trimming removed 2 bases from V and 2 bases from J, with 19 bases in between. Germline V gene data show CDR1 as SGHTA and CDR2 as FQGNSA. The CDR3 DNA reads TGTGCCAGCAGCTTAACGTACGACAGACACGCAACTGGAAACACCATATATTTT. Residues: CASSLTYDRHATGNTIYF.

The V and J genes are TRBV7-2 and TRBJ2-3, with D hard to call. Trimming removed 2 bases at V and 8 bases at J, with 5 bases between. This CDR3 spans 11 amino acids. Per germline, CDR1 SGHTA and CDR2 FQGNSA. CDR3 sequence (DNA): TGTGCCAGCAGCTTAAAGGGTACGCAGTATTTT. Translating it yields CASSLKGTQYF. The full variable domain, completed using reference TRBV7-2 and TRBJ2-3, is GAGVSQSPSNKVTEKGKDVELRCDPISGHTALYWYRQSLGQGLEFLIYFQGNSAPDKSGLPSDRFSAERTGGSVSTLTIQRTQQEDSAVYLCASSLKGTQYFGPGTRLTVL.

V usage is TRBV15 and J usage is TRBJ2-5; possible D gene TRBD1, 5 bases. The germline V gene has CDR1 LNHNV and CDR2 YYDKDF (reference sequence). The CDR3 contains 15 residues. Trimming took off 0 bases at V and 1 base at J, with 9 bases between the two ends. CDR3 bases: TGTGCCACCAGCAGAGATCAGGGCACCCAAGAGACCCAGTACTTC. Translating gives CATSRDQGTQETQYF.

The chain carries TRBV20-1 and TRBJ1-3, with a tentative D call TRBD1 (5 bases). The V and J ends lost 5 bases and 0 bases respectively, with 11 bases between them. Germline V lookup: CDR1 DFQATT, CDR2 SNEGSKA (reference sequence). This CDR3 has 14 amino acids. The CDR3 DNA sequence: TGCAGTGCTGTGCGGGGGAGCTCTGGAAACACCATATATTTT. Protein: CSAVRGSSGNTIYF.

This clonotype showed up many times. V usage is TRBV7-2 and J usage is TRBJ2-6; 7 bases match TRBD1. This CDR3 comprises 15 residues. Germline V gene data show CDR1 as SGHTA and CDR2 as FQGNSA. The ends lost 3 bases at V and 2 bases at J; junction bases unmatched: 1. The chain's CDR3 is CASSFGQAGANVLTF. The CDR3 nucleotides are TGTGCCAGCAGCTTCGGACAGGCTGGGGCCAACGTCCTGACTTTC.

In regard to this clonotype: The junction does not match germline at one end; this may be a read error. This chain links TRBV7-3 with TRBJ2-1, with no clear D. Per the germline V gene, CDR1 is SGHTA and CDR2 is FQGTGA. The CDR3 sequence is 13 residues long. CDR3 sequence (DNA): TGTGCCAGCAGCTTACGGGCTAGAGGTGAGCAGCTCTTC. Its protein product is CASSLRARGEQLF.

The chain couples TRBV28 to TRBJ1-5; D call uncertain. The length of the CDR3 is 16 residues. Germline V gene lookup returns CDR1 MDHEN and CDR2 SYDVKM. Between the trimmed V and J ends, which lost 2 bases and 6 bases, there was a span of 17 bases. CDR3 in amino acids: CASSLIVAGGAQPQHF. Here the CDR3 DNA reads TGTGCCAGCAGTTTAATAGTAGCGGGAGGAGCTCAGCCCCAGCATTTT.

In this sample, this clonotype turned up a few times. The chain recombines TRBV12-3 or TRBV12-4 with TRBJ2-1; 7 nucleotides match TRBD1. J lost 8 bases, V lost 8 bases, and 9 bases had no gene match. This CDR3 has 13 residues. CDR3 amino acids: CASGRGTVDEQFF. CDR3 coding DNA: TGTGCCAGCGGACGTGGGACAGTGGATGAGCAGTTCTTC.

This clonotype was observed a few times. The chain links TRBV7-9 to TRBJ1-1, with D possibly being TRBD1 (5 bases). Germline-derived CDR1 and CDR2 are SEHNR and FQNEAQ (reference sequence). CDR3 size: 15 residues. The V end was cut by 4 bases, the J end by 4 bases, with 16 bases between. CDR3 in DNA: TGTGCCAGCAGCTCCCTATTGGTGGGGCCCACTGAAGCTTTCTTT. Amino acids: CASSSLLVGPTEAFF. Drawing the rest from reference TRBV7-9 and TRBJ1-1, the complete variable domain is DTGVSQNPRHKITKRGQNVTFRCDPISEHNRLYWYRQTLGQGPEFLTYFQNEAQLEKSRLLSDRFSAERPKGSFSTLEIQRTEQGDSAMYLCASSSLLVGPTEAFFGQGTRLTVV.

V gene TRBV6-6 combines with J gene TRBJ1-5; tentative D call: TRBD1 (5 bases). CDR3 length: 16 amino acids. Germline CDR1 MNHNY, CDR2 SVGAGI (reference sequence). Trimming left V 2 bases short and J 7 bases short, with 18 bases between. The CDR3 coding sequence is TGTGCCAGCAGTTACACAGGCCTAATGACCAGACAGCCCCAGCATTTT. This encodes CASSYTGLMTRQPQHF.

This clonotype was seen only a few times. The chain recombines TRBV7-3 with TRBJ1-5, with TRBD1 as a possible D gene (5 bases). This CDR3 is built from 21 residues. Germline CDR1 and CDR2: SGHTA and FQGTGA. V lost 4 bases, J lost 0 bases, and 28 bases lay in between. CDR3 loop: CASSSKLIFFPGRYSNQPQHF. CDR3 nucleotides: TGTGCCAGCAGCTCGAAGTTAATATTTTTTCCGGGACGATATAGCAATCAGCCCCAGCATTTT.